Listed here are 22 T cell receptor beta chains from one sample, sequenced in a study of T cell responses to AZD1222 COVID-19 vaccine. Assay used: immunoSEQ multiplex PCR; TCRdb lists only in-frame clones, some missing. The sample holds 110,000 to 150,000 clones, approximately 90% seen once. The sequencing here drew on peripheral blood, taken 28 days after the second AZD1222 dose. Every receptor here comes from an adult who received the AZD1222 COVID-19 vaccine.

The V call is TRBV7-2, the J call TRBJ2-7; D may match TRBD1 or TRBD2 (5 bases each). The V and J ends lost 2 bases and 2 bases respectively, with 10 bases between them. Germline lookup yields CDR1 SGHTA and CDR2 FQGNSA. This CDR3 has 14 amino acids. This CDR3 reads CASSLSGGTYEQYF. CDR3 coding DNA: TGTGCCAGCAGCTTATCTGGGGGTACCTACGAGCAGTACTTC.

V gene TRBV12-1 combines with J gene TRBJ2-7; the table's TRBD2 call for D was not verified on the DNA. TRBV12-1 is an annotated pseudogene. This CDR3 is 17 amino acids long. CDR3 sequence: CASSFRGLAGASYEQYF. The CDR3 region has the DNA TGTGCCAGCAGCTTTCGGGGACTAGCGGGAGCATCATACGAGCAGTACTTC.

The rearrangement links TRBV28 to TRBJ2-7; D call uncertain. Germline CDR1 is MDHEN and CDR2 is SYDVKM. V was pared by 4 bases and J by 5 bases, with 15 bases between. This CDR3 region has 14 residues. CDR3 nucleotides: TGTGCCAGCAGTTACTACGGCGGTAAACACGAGCAGTACTTC. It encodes CASSYYGGKHEQYF.

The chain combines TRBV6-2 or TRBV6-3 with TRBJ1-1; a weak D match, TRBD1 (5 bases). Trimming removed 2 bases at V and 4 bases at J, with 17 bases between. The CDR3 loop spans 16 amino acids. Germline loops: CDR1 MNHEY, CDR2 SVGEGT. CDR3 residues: CASSYNLAAGTTEAFF. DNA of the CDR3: TGTGCCAGCAGTTACAACTTGGCGGCAGGGACCACTGAAGCTTTCTTT.

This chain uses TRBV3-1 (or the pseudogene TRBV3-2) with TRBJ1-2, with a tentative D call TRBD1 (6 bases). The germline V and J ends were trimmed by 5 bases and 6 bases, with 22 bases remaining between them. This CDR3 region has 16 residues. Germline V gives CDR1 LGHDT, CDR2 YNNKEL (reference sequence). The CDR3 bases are TGTGCCAGCAGCTACCTAACAGGGAGGGATAAGAATGGCTACACCTTC. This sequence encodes CASSYLTGRDKNGYTF.

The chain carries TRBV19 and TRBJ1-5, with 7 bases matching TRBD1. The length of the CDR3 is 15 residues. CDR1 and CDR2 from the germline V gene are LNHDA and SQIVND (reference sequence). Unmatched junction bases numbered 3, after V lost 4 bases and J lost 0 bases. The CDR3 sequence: CASSTGQTSNQPQHF. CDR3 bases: TGTGCCAGTAGTACGGGACAGACTAGCAATCAGCCCCAGCATTTT.

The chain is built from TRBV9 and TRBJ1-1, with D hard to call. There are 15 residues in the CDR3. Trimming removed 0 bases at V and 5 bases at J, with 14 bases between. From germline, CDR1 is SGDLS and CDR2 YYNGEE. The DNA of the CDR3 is TGTGCCAGCAGCGTAGGTCTGGGGTCGGGGACTGAAGCTTTCTTT. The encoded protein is CASSVGLGSGTEAFF.

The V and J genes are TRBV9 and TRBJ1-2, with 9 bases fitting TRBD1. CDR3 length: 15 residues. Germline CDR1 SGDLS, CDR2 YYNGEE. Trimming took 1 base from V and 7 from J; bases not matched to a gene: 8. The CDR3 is CASSVPGTGLSGYTF. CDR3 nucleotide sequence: TGTGCCAGCAGCGTACCCGGGACAGGGCTTAGTGGCTACACCTTC. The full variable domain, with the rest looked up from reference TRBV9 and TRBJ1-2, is DSGVTQTPKHLITATGQRVTLRCSPRSGDLSVYWYQQSLDQGLQFLIQYYNGEERAKGNILERFSAQQFPDLHSELNLSSLELGDSALYFCASSVPGTGLSGYTFGSGTRLTVV.

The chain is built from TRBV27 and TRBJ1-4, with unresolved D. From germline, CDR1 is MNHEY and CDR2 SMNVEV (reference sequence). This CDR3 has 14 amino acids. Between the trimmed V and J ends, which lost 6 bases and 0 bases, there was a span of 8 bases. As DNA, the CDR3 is TGTGCCAGCAGCAAGTTTGCAACTAATGAAAAACTGTTTTTT. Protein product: CASSKFATNEKLFF.

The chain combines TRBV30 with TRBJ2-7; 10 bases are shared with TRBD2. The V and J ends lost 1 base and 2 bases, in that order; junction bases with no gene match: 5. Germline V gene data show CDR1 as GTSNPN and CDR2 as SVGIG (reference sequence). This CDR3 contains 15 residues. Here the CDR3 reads CAWSEGLAEPYEQYF. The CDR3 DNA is TGTGCCTGGAGTGAAGGACTAGCGGAGCCCTACGAGCAGTACTTC.

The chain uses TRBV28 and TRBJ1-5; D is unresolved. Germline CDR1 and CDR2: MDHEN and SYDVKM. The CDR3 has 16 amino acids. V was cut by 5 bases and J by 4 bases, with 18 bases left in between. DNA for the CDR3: TGTGCCAGCAGTCAATCGACGGCAGGTGGGAATCAGCCCCAGCATTTT. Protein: CASSQSTAGGNQPQHF.

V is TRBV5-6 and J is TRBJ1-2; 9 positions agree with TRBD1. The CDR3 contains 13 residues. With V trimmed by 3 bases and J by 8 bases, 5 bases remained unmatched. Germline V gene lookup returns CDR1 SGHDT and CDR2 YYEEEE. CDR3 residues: CASSYWTGEGYTF. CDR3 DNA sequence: TGTGCCAGCAGCTACTGGACAGGGGAGGGCTACACCTTC.

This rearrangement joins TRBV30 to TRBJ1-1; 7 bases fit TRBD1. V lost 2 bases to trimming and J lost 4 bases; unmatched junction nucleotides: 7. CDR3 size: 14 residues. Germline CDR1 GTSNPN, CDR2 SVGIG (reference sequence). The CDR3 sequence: CAWSLGTATTEAFF. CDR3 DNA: TGTGCCTGGAGTCTAGGGACAGCGACCACTGAAGCTTTCTTT.

Here the CDR3 reads CASQSDNEQFF. The CDR3 bases are TGTGCCAGTCAGTCGGACAATGAGCAGTTCTTC. This chain connects TRBV2 to TRBJ2-1, with D unresolved. CDR3 size: 11 residues. Germline loops: CDR1 SNHLY, CDR2 FYNNEI. V was trimmed by 9 bases and J by 5 bases, leaving 8 bases between them.

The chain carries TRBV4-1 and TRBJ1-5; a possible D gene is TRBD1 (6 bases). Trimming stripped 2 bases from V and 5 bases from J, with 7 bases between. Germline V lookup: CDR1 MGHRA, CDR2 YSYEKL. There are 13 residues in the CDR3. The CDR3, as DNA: TGCGCCAGCAGCCAACACAGGGATCAGCCCCAGCATTTT. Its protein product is CASSQHRDQPQHF.

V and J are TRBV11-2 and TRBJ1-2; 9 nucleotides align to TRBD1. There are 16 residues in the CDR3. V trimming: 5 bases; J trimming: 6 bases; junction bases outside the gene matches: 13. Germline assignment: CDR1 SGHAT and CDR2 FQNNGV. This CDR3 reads CASSPTGQGKTDGYTF. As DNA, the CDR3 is TGTGCCAGCAGCCCCACGGGACAGGGAAAAACGGATGGCTACACCTTC.

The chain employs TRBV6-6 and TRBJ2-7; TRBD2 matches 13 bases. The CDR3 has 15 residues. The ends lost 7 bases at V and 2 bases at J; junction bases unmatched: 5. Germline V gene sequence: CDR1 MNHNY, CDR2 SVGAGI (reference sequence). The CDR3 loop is CASTRTSGSTYEQYF. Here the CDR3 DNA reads TGTGCCAGCACCCGGACTAGCGGGAGTACCTACGAGCAGTACTTC.

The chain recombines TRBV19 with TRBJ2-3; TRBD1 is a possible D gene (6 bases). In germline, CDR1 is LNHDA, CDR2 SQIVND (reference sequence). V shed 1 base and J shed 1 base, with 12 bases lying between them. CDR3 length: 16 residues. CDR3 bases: TGTGCCAGTAGTATAGTTCCACAGGGTGGCACAGATACGCAGTATTTT. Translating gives CASSIVPQGGTDTQYF.

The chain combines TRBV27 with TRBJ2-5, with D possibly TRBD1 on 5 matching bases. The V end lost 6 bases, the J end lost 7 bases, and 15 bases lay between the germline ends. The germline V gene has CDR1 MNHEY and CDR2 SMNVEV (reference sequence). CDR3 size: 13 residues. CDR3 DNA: TGTGCCAGCAGCCCGACAGTTTCGGCGACCCAGTACTTC. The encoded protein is CASSPTVSATQYF.

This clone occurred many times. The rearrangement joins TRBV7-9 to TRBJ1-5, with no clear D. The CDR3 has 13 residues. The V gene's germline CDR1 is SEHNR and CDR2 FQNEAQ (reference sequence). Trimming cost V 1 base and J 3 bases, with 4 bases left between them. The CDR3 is CASSLGPNQPQHF. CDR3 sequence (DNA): TGTGCCAGCAGCTTAGGGCCCAATCAGCCCCAGCATTTT.

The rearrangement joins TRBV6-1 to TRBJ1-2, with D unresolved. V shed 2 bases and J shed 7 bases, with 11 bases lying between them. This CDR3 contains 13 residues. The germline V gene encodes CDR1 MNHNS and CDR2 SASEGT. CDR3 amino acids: CASSEMLGSGYTF. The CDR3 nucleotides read TGTGCCAGCAGTGAAATGTTAGGTAGTGGCTACACCTTC.

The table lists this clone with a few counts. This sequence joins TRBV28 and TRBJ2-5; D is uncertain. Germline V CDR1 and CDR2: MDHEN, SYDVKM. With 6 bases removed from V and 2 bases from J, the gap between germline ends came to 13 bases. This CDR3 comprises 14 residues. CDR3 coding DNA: TGTGCCAGCAGCACCCCGACCTTTCAAGAGACCCAGTACTTC. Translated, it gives CASSTPTFQETQYF.